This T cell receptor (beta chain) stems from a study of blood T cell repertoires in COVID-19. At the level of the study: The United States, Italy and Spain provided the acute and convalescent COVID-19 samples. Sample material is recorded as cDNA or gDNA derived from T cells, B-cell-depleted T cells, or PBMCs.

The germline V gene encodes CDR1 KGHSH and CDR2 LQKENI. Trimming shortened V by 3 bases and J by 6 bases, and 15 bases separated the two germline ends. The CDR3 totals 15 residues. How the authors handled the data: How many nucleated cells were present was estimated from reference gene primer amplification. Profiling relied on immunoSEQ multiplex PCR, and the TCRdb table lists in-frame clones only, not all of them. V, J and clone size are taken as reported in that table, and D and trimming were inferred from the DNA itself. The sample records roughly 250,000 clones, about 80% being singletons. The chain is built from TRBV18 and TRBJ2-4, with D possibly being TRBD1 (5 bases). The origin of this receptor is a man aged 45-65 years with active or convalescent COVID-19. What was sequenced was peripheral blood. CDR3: CASSPQTARPNIQYF. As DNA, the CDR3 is TGTGCCAGCTCACCCCAGACAGCCCGACCAAACATTCAGTACTTC.